This TCR beta chain was profiled in a study of shared clonotypes between healthy human individuals. The CDR3 runs 11 residues. Looked up from germline, CDR1 is KGHSH and CDR2 is LQKENI. V lost 8 bases and J lost 6, with 9 bases in between. This table comes from immunoSEQ multiplex PCR, and its TCRdb copy is limited to in-frame clones, with some not included. In the table there are about 990,000 clones, more than 75% of which are singletons. CD4+ cell separation produced CD45RA+ naive and CD45RA-negative memory subsets. The TCR sequence derives from a man aged 18 to 29 in good health. Some clones in this sample may be carry-over from other donors' samples. The chain is built from TRBV18 and TRBJ2-3; maybe TRBD1 (6 bases). The material sequenced was memory CD4+ T cells from PBMCs. Subset defined: CD45RA-negative fraction. CDR3 sequence: CASRTGDTQYF. The CDR3 nucleotides read TGTGCCAGCCGAACAGGGGATACGCAGTATTTT.